The TCR beta chain under discussion was sequenced for a study of blood T cells in healthy people across ages. Study-level findings and limits: Naive and antigen-experienced cells were not separated, limiting conclusive comparison. Donors of long life had a larger count of naive CD4+ cells and greater diversity than aged donors.

As for this clonotype: Its specificity is unknown.

The second PCR ran about 6 to 12 cycles with a sample-barcoded 5' primer and J-beta primers. Template switching added a 12-random-nucleotide identifier to every cDNA molecule. A single record per CDR3 protein comes from TCRdb applying MiXCR to the 5' RACE reads. The sample yields around 1,900,000 distinct CDR3 sequences, about 39% seen once. The J segment lost 2 bases and the V segment lost 6 bases, leaving 9 bases of the junction unmatched. Germline CDR1 is MGHRA and CDR2 is YSYEKL. The CDR3 is 16 residues long. This chain uses TRBV4-1 with TRBJ2-3; TRBD2 aligns across 9 bases. What was sequenced was blood. The TCR was taken from a human donor in good health. CDR3: CASSEERGENTDTQYF. CDR3 DNA: TGCGCCAGCAGTGAGGAGCGGGGGGAAAACACAGATACGCAGTATTTT.